This TCR beta chain came from a study of control samples from healthy donors and cancer patients. Sequencing used immunoSEQ multiplex PCR; TCRdb keeps in-frame clones, though not all of them. Among 60,000 to 70,000 clones, approximately 80% were seen once, and the ten largest hold roughly 3.1%. The sequencing sample was made of PBMCs. The sequence derives from a woman between 50 and 59 years old with lung cancer.

The CDR3 loop is CASSLDALNTEAFF. The CDR3 DNA sequence: TGTGCCAGCAGCTTAGATGCCCTGAACACTGAAGCTTTCTTT. This chain uses TRBV7-9 with TRBJ1-1; D remains unclear. Germline CDR1 reads SEHNR; CDR2 reads FQNEAQ (reference sequence). Trimming removed 1 base from V and 0 bases from J, with 6 bases in between. The CDR3 loop spans 14 amino acids.